This TCR beta chain was found in a study of T cell responses to AZD1222 COVID-19 vaccine. The CDR3 has 15 amino acids. V was clipped by 0 bases and J by 4 bases, with 13 bases between them. Germline V lookup: CDR1 SGHNT, CDR2 YYREEE (reference sequence). The table came from immunoSEQ multiplex PCR; TCRdb's copy has only in-frame clones and leaves some out. The table includes about 270,000 clones, almost 95% detected once. The TCR was taken from an adult who received the AZD1222 COVID-19 vaccine. The source was peripheral blood, collected 28 days after the second AZD1222 dose. V and J are TRBV5-4 and TRBJ1-2; D unclear. CDR3 loop: CASSLGGKAVYGYTF. The CDR3 coding sequence is TGTGCCAGCAGCTTGGGGGGTAAAGCGGTCTATGGCTACACCTTC. Full variable domain (missing parts from reference TRBV5-4 and TRBJ1-2): ETGVTQSPTHLIKTRGQQVTLRCSSQSGHNTVSWYQQALGQGPQFIFQYYREEENGRGNFPPRFSGLQFPNYSSELNVNALELDDSALYLCASSLGGKAVYGYTFGSGTRLTVV.